This TCR beta chain was recovered during a study of regulatory and conventional T cells in RAG deficiency. Assay used: immunoSEQ multiplex PCR; TCRdb lists only in-frame clones, some missing. Of roughly 35,000 clones in the sample, roughly 90% were seen once. This CDR3 is built from 13 residues. In germline, CDR1 is WSHSY, CDR2 SAAADI. Trimming cost V 3 bases and J 4 bases; bases outside gene matches: 2. This same sample was also taken into another study, of regulatory T cells. This second study says: Primers: 52 TRBV forward and 13 TRBJ reverse.

Sequenced input: CD8+ T cells sorted from blood. The receptor's source is a human donor in good health. The chain has TRBV10-2 and TRBJ2-7, with 8 bases fitting TRBD1. The CDR3 DNA follows: TGCGCCAGCAGTGACAGGGGGCCATACGAGCAGTACTTC. Translation gives CASSDRGPYEQYF.